This T cell receptor (beta chain) was documented in a study of T-cell memory formation after mild COVID-19. Study-wide results and caveats: A second wave expanding day 15 to 37 was CD4+-biased; contracting clones were balanced.

The CDR3 spans 12 residues. Germline V gene lookup returns CDR1 DFQATT and CDR2 SNEGSKA (reference sequence). V was clipped by 4 bases and J by 8 bases; unmatched bases: 5. This clonotype occurred a few times. The antigen is unknown. One entry per CDR3 protein, called by TCRdb with MiXCR from the 5' RACE reads. Counted here are hundreds of thousands of distinct CDR3 sequences, about 20% occurring once; the ten biggest clones make up about 21%. This receptor was taken from a man aged 18-30 years who had mild COVID-19 (a few samples of this study predate the infection). Cell type and time point are not known. Source material: PBMCs or a T cell subset sorted from them (not recorded which). The rearrangement uses TRBV20-1 and TRBJ1-2; 9 nucleotides match TRBD1. The CDR3 coding sequence is TGCAGTGCTAAACCACAGGGGGCGGGCTACACCTTC. It codes for CSAKPQGAGYTF.